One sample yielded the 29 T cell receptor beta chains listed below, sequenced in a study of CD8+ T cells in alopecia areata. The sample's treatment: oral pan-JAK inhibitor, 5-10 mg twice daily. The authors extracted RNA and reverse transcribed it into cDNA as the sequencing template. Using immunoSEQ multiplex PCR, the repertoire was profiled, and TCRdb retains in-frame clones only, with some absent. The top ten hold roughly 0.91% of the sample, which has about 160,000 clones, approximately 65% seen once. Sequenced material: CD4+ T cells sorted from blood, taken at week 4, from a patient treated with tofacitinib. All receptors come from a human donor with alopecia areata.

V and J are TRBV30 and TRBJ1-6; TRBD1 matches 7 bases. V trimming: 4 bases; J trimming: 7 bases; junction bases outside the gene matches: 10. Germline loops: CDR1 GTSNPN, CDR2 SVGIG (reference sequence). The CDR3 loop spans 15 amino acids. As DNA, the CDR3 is TGTGCCTGGACCTATCGGGACAGACAAAATTCACCCCTCCACTTT. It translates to CAWTYRDRQNSPLHF.

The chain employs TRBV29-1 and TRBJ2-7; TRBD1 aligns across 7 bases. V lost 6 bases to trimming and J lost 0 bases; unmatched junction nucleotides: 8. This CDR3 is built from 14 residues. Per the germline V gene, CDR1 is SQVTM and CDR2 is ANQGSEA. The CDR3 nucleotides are TGCAGCGTGACCCCGGGACAGAGCTCCTACGAGCAGTACTTC. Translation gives CSVTPGQSSYEQYF.

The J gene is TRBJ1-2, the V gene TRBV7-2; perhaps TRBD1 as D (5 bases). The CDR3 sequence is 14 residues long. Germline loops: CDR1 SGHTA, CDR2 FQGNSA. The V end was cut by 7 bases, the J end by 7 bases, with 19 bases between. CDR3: CASISYQGGVGYTF. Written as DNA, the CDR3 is TGTGCCAGCATAAGTTATCAGGGAGGCGTTGGCTACACCTTC.

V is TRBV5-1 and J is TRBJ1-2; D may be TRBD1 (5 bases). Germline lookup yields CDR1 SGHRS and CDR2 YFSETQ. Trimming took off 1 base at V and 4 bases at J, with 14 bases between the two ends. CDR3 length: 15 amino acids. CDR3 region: CASSLFGAEGYGYTF. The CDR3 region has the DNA TGCGCCAGCAGCTTGTTCGGGGCCGAGGGCTATGGCTACACCTTC.

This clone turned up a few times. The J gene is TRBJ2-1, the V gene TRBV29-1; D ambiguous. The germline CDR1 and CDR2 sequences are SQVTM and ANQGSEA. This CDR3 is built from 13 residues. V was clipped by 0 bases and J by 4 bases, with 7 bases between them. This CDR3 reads CSVEDRGYNEQFF. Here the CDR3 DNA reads TGCAGCGTTGAAGATCGAGGATACAATGAGCAGTTCTTC.

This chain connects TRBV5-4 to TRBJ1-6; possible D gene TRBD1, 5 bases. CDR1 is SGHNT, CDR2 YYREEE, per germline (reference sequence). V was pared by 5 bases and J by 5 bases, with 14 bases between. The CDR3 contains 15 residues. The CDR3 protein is CASSLSRGDNSPLHF. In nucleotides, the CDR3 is TGTGCCAGCAGTCTATCCCGAGGGGATAATTCACCCCTCCACTTT.

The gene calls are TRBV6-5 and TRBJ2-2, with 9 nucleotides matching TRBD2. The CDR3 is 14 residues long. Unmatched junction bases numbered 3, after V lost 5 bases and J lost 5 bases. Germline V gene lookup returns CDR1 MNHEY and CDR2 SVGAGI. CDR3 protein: CASSPLAGTGELFF. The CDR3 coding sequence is TGTGCCAGCAGTCCGCTAGCGGGAACCGGGGAGCTGTTTTTT.

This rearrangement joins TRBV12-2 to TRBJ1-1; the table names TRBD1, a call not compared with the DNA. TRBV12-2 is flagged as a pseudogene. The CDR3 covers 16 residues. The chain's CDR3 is CASRLANRGRLGEAFF. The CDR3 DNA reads TGTGCAAGTCGCTTAGCGAACAGGGGGAGGTTAGGAGAAGCTTTCTTT.

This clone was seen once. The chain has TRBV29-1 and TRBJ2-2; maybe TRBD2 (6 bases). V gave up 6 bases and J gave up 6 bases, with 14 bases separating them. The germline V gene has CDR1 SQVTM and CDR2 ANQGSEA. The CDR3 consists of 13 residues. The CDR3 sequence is CSVVWRVPGELFF. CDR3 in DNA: TGCAGCGTCGTGTGGAGGGTTCCCGGGGAGCTGTTTTTT.

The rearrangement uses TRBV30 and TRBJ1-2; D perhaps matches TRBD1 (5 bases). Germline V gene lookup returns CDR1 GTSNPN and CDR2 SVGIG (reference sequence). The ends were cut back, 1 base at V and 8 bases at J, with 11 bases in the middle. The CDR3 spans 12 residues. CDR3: CAWSETRGGYTF. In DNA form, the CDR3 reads TGTGCCTGGAGTGAGACCCGGGGCGGCTACACCTTC.

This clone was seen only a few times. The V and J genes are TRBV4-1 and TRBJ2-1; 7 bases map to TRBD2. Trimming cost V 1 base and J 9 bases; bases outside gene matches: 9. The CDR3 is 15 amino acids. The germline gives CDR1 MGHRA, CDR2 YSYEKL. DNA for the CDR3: TGCGCCAGCAGCCAAGCGGGTGTACTAGCGTTTGAGCAGTTCTTC. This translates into CASSQAGVLAFEQFF.

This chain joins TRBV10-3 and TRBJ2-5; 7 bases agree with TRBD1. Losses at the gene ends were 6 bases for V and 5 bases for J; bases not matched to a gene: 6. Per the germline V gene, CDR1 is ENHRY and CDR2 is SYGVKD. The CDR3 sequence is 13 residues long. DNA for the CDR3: TGTGCCATCAGGCCACAGGGGAAGGAGACCCAGTACTTC. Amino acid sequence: CAIRPQGKETQYF.

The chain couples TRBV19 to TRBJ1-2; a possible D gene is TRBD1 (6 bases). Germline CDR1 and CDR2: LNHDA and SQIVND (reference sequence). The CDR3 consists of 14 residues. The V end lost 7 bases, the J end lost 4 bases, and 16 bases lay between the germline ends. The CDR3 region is CASTPGQQIYGYTF. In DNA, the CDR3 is TGTGCCAGTACCCCAGGACAGCAGATCTATGGCTACACCTTC. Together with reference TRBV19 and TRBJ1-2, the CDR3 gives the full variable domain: DGGITQSPKYLFRKEGQNVTLSCEQNLNHDAMYWYRQDPGQGLRLIYYSQIVNDFQKGDIAEGYSVSREKKESFPLTVTSAQKNPTAFYLCASTPGQQIYGYTFGSGTRLTVV.

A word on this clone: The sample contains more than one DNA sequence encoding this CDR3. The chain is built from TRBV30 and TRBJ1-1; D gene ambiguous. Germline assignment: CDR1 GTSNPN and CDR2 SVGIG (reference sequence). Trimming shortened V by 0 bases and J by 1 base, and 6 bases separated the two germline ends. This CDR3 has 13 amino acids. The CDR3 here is CAWSVRGNTEAFF. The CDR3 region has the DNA TGTGCCTGGAGTGTACGCGGGAACACTGAAGCTTTCTTT.

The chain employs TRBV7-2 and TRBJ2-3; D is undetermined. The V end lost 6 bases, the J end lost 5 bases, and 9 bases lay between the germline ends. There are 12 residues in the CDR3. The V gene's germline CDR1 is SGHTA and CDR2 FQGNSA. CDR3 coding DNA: TGTGCCAGCAGTAATAGACTAGATACGCAGTATTTT. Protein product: CASSNRLDTQYF.

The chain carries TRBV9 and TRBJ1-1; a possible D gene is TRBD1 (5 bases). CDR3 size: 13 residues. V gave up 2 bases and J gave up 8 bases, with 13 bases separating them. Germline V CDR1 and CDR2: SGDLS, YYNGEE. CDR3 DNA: TGTGCCAGCAGCGTCGGACGAGGGACGGAAGCTTTCTTT. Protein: CASSVGRGTEAFF.

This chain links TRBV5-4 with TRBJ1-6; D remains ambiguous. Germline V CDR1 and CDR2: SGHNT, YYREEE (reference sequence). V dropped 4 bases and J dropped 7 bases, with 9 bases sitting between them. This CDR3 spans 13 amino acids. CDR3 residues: CASSTQPNSPLHF. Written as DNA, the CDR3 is TGTGCCAGCAGCACTCAACCGAATTCACCCCTCCACTTT.

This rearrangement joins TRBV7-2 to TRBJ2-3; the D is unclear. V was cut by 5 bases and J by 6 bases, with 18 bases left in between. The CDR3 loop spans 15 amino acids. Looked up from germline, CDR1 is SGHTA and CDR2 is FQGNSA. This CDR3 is CASSAEGRIGDTQYF. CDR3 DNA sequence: TGTGCCAGCAGCGCGGAAGGCCGCATCGGGGATACGCAGTATTTT.

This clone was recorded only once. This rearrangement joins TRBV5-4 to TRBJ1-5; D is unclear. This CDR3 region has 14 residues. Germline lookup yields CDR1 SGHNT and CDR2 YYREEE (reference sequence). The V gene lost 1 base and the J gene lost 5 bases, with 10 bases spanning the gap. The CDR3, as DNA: TGTGCCAGCAGCTTGCAAGGCCCCGATCAGCCCCAGCATTTT. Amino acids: CASSLQGPDQPQHF. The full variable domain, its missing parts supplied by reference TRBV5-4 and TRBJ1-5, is ETGVTQSPTHLIKTRGQQVTLRCSSQSGHNTVSWYQQALGQGPQFIFQYYREEENGRGNFPPRFSGLQFPNYSSELNVNALELDDSALYLCASSLQGPDQPQHFGDGTRLSIL.

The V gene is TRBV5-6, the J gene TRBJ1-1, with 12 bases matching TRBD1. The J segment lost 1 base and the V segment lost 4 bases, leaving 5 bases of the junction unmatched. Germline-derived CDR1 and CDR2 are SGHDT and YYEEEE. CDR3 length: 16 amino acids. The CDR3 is CASSRDRGRSNTEAFF. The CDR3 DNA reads TGTGCCAGCAGCCGGGACAGGGGGCGTTCGAACACTGAAGCTTTCTTT.

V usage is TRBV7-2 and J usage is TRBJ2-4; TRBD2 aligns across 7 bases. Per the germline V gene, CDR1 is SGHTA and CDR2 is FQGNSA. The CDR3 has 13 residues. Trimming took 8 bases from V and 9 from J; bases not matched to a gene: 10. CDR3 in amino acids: CASEGGGLSIQYF. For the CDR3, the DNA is TGTGCCAGCGAAGGCGGGGGTCTCAGCATTCAGTACTTC. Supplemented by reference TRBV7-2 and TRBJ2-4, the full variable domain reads GAGVSQSPSNKVTEKGKDVELRCDPISGHTALYWYRQSLGQGLEFLIYFQGNSAPDKSGLPSDRFSAERTGGSVSTLTIQRTQQEDSAVYLCASEGGGLSIQYFGAGTRLSVL.

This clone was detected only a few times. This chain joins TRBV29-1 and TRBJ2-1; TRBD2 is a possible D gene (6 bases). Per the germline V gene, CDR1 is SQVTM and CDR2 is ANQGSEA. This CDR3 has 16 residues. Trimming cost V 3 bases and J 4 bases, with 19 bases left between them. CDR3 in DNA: TGCAGCGTTGATCCGGCTAGCGCCGGGCAATACAATGAGCAGTTCTTC. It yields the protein CSVDPASAGQYNEQFF.

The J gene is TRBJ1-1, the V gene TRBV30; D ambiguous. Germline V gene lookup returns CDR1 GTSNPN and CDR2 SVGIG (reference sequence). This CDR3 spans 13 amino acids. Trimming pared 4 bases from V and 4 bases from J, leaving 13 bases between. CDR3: CAWIGQSFTEAFF. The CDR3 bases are TGTGCCTGGATCGGGCAGTCGTTCACTGAAGCTTTCTTT.

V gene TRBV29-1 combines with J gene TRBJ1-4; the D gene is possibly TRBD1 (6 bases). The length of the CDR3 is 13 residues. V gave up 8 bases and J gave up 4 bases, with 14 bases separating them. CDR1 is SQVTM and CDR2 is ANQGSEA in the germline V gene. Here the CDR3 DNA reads TGCAGCATATCGACAGGCCTTAATGAAAAACTGTTTTTT. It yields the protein CSISTGLNEKLFF.

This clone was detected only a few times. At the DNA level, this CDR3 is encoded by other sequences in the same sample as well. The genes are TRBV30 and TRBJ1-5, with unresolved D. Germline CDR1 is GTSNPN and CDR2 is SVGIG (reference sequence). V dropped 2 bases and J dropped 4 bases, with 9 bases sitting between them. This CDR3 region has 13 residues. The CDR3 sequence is CAWSYGENQPQHF. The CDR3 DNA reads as TGTGCCTGGAGTTACGGCGAGAATCAGCCCCAGCATTTT.

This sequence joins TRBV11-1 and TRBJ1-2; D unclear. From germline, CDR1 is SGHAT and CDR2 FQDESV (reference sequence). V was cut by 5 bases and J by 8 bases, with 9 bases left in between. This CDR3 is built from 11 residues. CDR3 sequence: CASSLNGGYTF. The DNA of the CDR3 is TGTGCCAGCAGCCTCAACGGGGGCTACACCTTC.

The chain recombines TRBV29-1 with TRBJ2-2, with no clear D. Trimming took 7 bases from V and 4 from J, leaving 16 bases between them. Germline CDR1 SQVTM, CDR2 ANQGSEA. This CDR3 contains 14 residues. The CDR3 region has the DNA TGCAGCGCTGACGCTAGTGGGGTCACCGGGGAGCTGTTTTTT. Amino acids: CSADASGVTGELFF.

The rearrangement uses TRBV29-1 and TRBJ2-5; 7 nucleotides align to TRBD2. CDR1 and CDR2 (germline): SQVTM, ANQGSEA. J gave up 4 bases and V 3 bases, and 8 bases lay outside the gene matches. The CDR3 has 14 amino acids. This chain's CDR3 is CSVERQGGGETQYF. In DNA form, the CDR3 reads TGCAGCGTTGAGAGGCAGGGCGGGGGAGAGACCCAGTACTTC.

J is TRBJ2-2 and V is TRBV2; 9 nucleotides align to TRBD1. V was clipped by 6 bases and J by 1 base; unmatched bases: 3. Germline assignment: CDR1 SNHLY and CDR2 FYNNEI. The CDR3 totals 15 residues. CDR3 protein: CASREDRGNTGELFF. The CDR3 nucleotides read TGTGCCAGCAGGGAGGACAGGGGGAACACCGGGGAGCTGTTTTTT.